This entry is about one T cell receptor beta chain. The data are from a study of blood T cell repertoires in COVID-19. Overall study: T cells, B-cell-depleted T cells, or PBMCs provided the cDNA or gDNA that served as material.

Enrollees, roughly 18 to 89 years old, lived in about two dozen US areas. Per the authors' pipeline: Researchers report that nucleated cell counts were estimated from reference gene primer amplification. Clones were sequenced by immunoSEQ multiplex PCR, and TCRdb holds only the in-frame ones, with some missing. V and J calls and clone size follow that table, whereas D and trimming were derived from the DNA. The data hold some 220,000 clones, with 85% to 90% observed a single time. This CDR3 has 14 residues. CDR1 and CDR2 (germline): LNHDA, SQIVND (reference sequence). Trimming took 2 bases from V and 7 from J, leaving 14 bases between them.

The source of this sequence is a woman younger than 30 in a cohort exposed to, infected with or recovered from COVID-19 (not recorded which). The chain recombines TRBV19 with TRBJ1-1; the D is unclear. Sequencing was carried out using PBMCs or T cells enriched from blood (not recorded which). The CDR3 region has the DNA TGTGCCAGTAGTATATCCCGGGGATCAGGTGAAGCTTTCTTT. It is translated as CASSISRGSGEAFF.